This T cell receptor (beta chain) originates from a study of T cell changes during pregnancy in multiple sclerosis. Measured with immunoSEQ multiplex PCR; TCRdb has only the in-frame clones, and not every one. Here the sample spans about 48,000 clones, about nine tenths being singletons. This clone appeared once. This CDR3 comprises 13 residues. Per germline, CDR1 SGHRS and CDR2 YFSETQ. The junction had 5 bases not matched to a gene; V was cut back by 3 bases and J by 9 bases. This receptor was taken from a female donor with multiple sclerosis, enrolled in a pregnancy study. V is TRBV5-1 and J is TRBJ2-1; 8 nucleotides agree with TRBD1. The sequenced sample was CD4+ T cells from peripheral blood mononuclear cells, obtained in the third trimester of pregnancy. CDR3 DNA sequence: TGCGCCAGCAGCTCGGACAGGGCAGCTGAGCAGTTCTTC. It yields the protein CASSSDRAAEQFF.